This T cell receptor beta chain was captured by sequencing in a study of T-cell reconstitution after alpha-beta-depleted transplantation in children. Unique molecular identifiers were incorporated during preparation of the TCRbeta library. A single record per CDR3 protein comes from TCRdb applying MiXCR to the PCR reads. The repertoire holds 100,000 to 150,000 distinct CDR3 sequences, with more than 20% as singletons. Trimming took off 5 bases at V and 3 bases at J, with 11 bases between the two ends. This CDR3 region has 13 residues. CDR1 is DFQATT and CDR2 is SNEGSKA in the germline V gene (reference sequence). This clonotype was recorded at least ten times. Its antigen is not identified. Study results and caveats: Where some patients showed high TCRbeta diversity at day 60, it came from recipient T cells and thymic progenitors that had survived.

The sequence was collected from a male patient aged 2 to 9 who had a stem cell transplant for chronic granulomatous disease, so the T cells may come from the graft donor. The sequencing used PBMCs, mostly from graft donor cells, collected 180 days after TCRalphabeta/CD19-depleted stem cell transplant. The V gene is TRBV20-1, the J gene TRBJ2-4; D is undetermined. The CDR3 nucleotides are TGCAGTGCTTTGGTAGGAGACAAAAACATTCAGTACTTC. It translates to CSALVGDKNIQYF.